These 27 T cell receptor beta chains came from one sample sequenced in a study of cytomegalovirus exposure and HLA in healthy donors. The PCR ran on 60 Vbeta and 13 Jbeta primers. The table came from immunoSEQ multiplex PCR; TCRdb's copy has only in-frame clones and leaves some out. The sample shows fewer than 120,000 clones, less than 85% of them seen only once. The sequenced sample consisted of PBMCs. The receptor set was obtained from a man aged 25 to 40 in good health and CMV-seropositive.

J is TRBJ1-2 and V is TRBV6-6, with 8 bases fitting TRBD1. V gave up 5 bases and J gave up 3 bases; unmatched junction bases: 11. This CDR3 has 16 residues. CDR1 MNHNY and CDR2 SVGAGI come from the germline V gene (reference sequence). The CDR3 loop is CASSRGQGGVDYGYTF. In DNA form, the CDR3 reads TGTGCCAGCAGTCGCGGACAGGGTGGGGTCGACTATGGCTACACCTTC.

The chain recombines TRBV19 with TRBJ2-7; a weak D match, TRBD1 (6 bases). The CDR3 sequence is 14 residues long. V was trimmed by 6 bases and J by 2 bases, leaving 14 bases between them. Per the germline V gene, CDR1 is LNHDA and CDR2 is SQIVND (reference sequence). CDR3 amino acids: CASSSRQGTYEQYF. The DNA of the CDR3 is TGTGCCAGTAGCAGTCGGCAGGGGACCTACGAGCAGTACTTC.

The chain carries TRBV7-2 and TRBJ1-2, with 9 bases aligning to TRBD1. Germline CDR1 SGHTA, CDR2 FQGNSA. V trimming: 6 bases; J trimming: 8 bases; junction bases outside the gene matches: 19. The length of the CDR3 is 17 residues. The CDR3, as DNA: TGTGCCAGCAGATTCTGGACAGGGGCTCAAAAGGAGCGGGGCTACACCTTC. Translating gives CASRFWTGAQKERGYTF.

J is TRBJ2-7 and V is TRBV27; D is possibly TRBD2 (5 bases). CDR1 is MNHEY, CDR2 SMNVEV, per germline (reference sequence). V was trimmed by 2 bases and J by 1 base, leaving 15 bases between them. The CDR3 spans 16 residues. The CDR3 DNA is TGTGCCAGCAGTTTAGAGGGTCGGGGTCCTTCCTACGAGCAGTACTTC. Its protein is CASSLEGRGPSYEQYF.

This clone came up a few times. This chain connects TRBV9 to TRBJ2-1; the match to TRBD2 covers 12 bases. Germline V gene lookup returns CDR1 SGDLS and CDR2 YYNGEE. Trimming cost V 0 bases and J 9 bases; bases outside gene matches: 13. This CDR3 region has 18 residues. The CDR3: CASSVGPSGGGGGGEQFF. The CDR3 bases are TGTGCCAGCAGCGTAGGTCCTAGCGGGGGGGGCGGTGGAGGTGAGCAGTTCTTC.

The chain recombines TRBV7-6 with TRBJ2-5; 9 bases fit TRBD2. Near its end, the DNA agrees better with TRBJ2-7, so the J call may be wrong. Germline CDR1 is SGHVS and CDR2 is FNYEAQ. The CDR3 is 15 amino acids. The CDR3 nucleotides read TGTGCCAGCAGCCCCGGGACTAGCTTAATTTACGAGCAGTACTTC. As protein: CASSPGTSLIYEQYF.

The chain recombines TRBV28 with TRBJ2-1; D gene ambiguous. V gave up 6 bases and J gave up 8 bases, with 8 bases separating them. The CDR3 has 11 residues. Germline loops: CDR1 MDHEN, CDR2 SYDVKM. CDR3 sequence (DNA): TGTGCCAGCAGCCCGTCCTATGAGCAGTTCTTC. This sequence encodes CASSPSYEQFF.

In regard to this clone: The junction differs from germline at one of its ends, possibly a read error. Other DNA sequences in the same sample also yield this CDR3. The chain couples TRBV5-6 to TRBJ1-1; D perhaps matches TRBD1 (5 bases). The CDR3 contains 13 residues. The germline CDR1 and CDR2 sequences are SGHDT and YYEEEE. The CDR3 sequence: CASTVRGGTEAFF. CDR3 coding DNA: TGTGCCAGCACCGTTCGGGGGGGTACTGAGGCTTTCTTT.

The chain links TRBV14 to TRBJ1-1, with TRBD1 as a possible D gene (5 bases). The V end lost 2 bases, the J end lost 4 bases, and 14 bases lay between the germline ends. CDR3 length equals 15 residues. CDR1 is SGHDN, CDR2 FVKESK, per germline. CDR3 bases: TGTGCCAGCAGCCAACTCCTTGGGGGGGGCACTGAAGCTTTCTTT. This encodes CASSQLLGGGTEAFF.

The CDR3 DNA is TGTGCCAGCCTGGCGGGGAACACTGAAGCTTTCTTT. As protein: CASLAGNTEAFF. V gene TRBV18 combines with J gene TRBJ1-1; D unresolved. CDR1 and CDR2 from the germline V gene are KGHSH and LQKENI. Trimming left V 8 bases short and J 1 base short, with 8 bases between. The CDR3 is 12 amino acids.

The chain has TRBV6-1 and TRBJ2-7; D perhaps matches TRBD1 (5 bases). This CDR3 region has 13 residues. Germline loops: CDR1 MNHNS, CDR2 SASEGT. Trimming left V 6 bases short and J 3 bases short, with 12 bases between. The CDR3 loop reads CASRHTGDYEQYF. CDR3 DNA sequence: TGTGCCAGCAGGCATACAGGTGACTACGAGCAGTACTTC.

The rearrangement uses TRBV6-5 and TRBJ1-1, with unresolved D. The CDR3 contains 16 residues. Per germline, CDR1 MNHEY and CDR2 SVGAGI. Between the trimmed V and J ends, which lost 0 bases and 1 base, there was a span of 12 bases. The CDR3 is CASSYSPNAGNTEAFF. The CDR3 DNA follows: TGTGCCAGCAGTTACTCCCCCAACGCAGGGAACACTGAAGCTTTCTTT.

The rearrangement uses TRBV28 and TRBJ2-7; 8 bases are a match to TRBD2. The CDR3 contains 13 residues. Unmatched junction bases numbered 8, after V lost 8 bases and J lost 5 bases. Germline V gene lookup returns CDR1 MDHEN and CDR2 SYDVKM. CDR3 sequence reads: CASFTPGGDEQYF. CDR3 in DNA: TGTGCCAGCTTCACCCCGGGAGGGGACGAGCAGTACTTC. Full variable domain (rest looked up from reference TRBV28 and TRBJ2-7): DVKVTQSSRYLVKRTGEKVFLECVQDMDHENMFWYRQDPGLGLRLIYFSYDVKMKEKGDIPEGYSVSREKKERFSLILESASTNQTSMYLCASFTPGGDEQYFGPGTRLTVT.

This clone was seen only a few times. The chain uses TRBV5-5 and TRBJ1-3, with 7 bases lining up with TRBD1. The CDR3 consists of 14 residues. V gave up 4 bases and J gave up 2 bases; unmatched junction bases: 3. The V gene's germline CDR1 is SGHKS and CDR2 YYEKEE (reference sequence). CDR3 sequence: CASSVGQAGNTIYF. The CDR3 DNA is TGTGCCAGCAGCGTCGGACAGGCTGGAAACACCATATATTTT.

This chain joins TRBV18 and TRBJ2-5; perhaps TRBD1 as D (5 bases). The germline V gene encodes CDR1 KGHSH and CDR2 LQKENI. The CDR3 runs to 14 residues. The germline V and J ends were trimmed by 2 bases and 2 bases, with 9 bases remaining between them. The CDR3 is CASSPTGSQETQYF. As DNA, the CDR3 is TGTGCCAGCTCACCAACAGGATCTCAAGAGACCCAGTACTTC.

The CDR3 DNA reads as TGTGCCAGCAGCTTACGGGGGGGGGCTCAAGAGACCCAGTACTTC. It is translated as CASSLRGGAQETQYF. The rearrangement uses TRBV7-9 and TRBJ2-5, with 8 bases aligning to TRBD2. Trimming at V came to 2 bases and at J to 2 bases, leaving 4 bases not matched to a gene. Germline V lookup: CDR1 SEHNR, CDR2 FQNEAQ (reference sequence). The length of the CDR3 is 15 residues.

There are a few counts of this clone. The chain is built from TRBV27 and TRBJ1-2; D may be TRBD1 (5 bases). This CDR3 comprises 16 residues. Per the germline V gene, CDR1 is MNHEY and CDR2 is SMNVEV (reference sequence). V lost 7 bases to trimming and J lost 7 bases, with 25 bases between them. CDR3 sequence reads: CASMSSLVRRGGGYTF. CDR3 nucleotides: TGTGCCAGCATGTCCTCCCTAGTTCGGCGGGGGGGTGGCTACACCTTC.

The chain employs TRBV11-2 and TRBJ2-5; D is uncertain. Trimming removed 2 bases at V and 5 bases at J, with 9 bases between. Germline CDR1 reads SGHAT; CDR2 reads FQNNGV. This CDR3 has 13 residues. The CDR3 sequence is CASSLRVLETQYF. For the CDR3, the DNA is TGTGCCAGCAGCTTACGGGTCCTGGAGACCCAGTACTTC.

The chain combines TRBV19 with TRBJ1-1; D unresolved. The germline CDR1 and CDR2 sequences are LNHDA and SQIVND (reference sequence). The CDR3 totals 13 residues. V was trimmed by 5 bases and J by 2 bases, leaving 9 bases between them. CDR3 region: CASSSTINTEAFF. CDR3 DNA: TGTGCCAGTAGTTCGACAATAAACACTGAAGCTTTCTTT.

This clone was picked up a small number of times. The J gene is TRBJ1-4, the V gene TRBV7-2; D is perhaps TRBD1 (5 bases). Trimming took off 3 bases at V and 7 bases at J, with 18 bases between the two ends. The germline CDR1 and CDR2 sequences are SGHTA and FQGNSA. There are 16 residues in the CDR3. CDR3 sequence reads: CASSLFREEISEKLFF. The CDR3 region has the DNA TGTGCCAGCAGCTTGTTCAGGGAGGAGATCAGTGAAAAACTGTTTTTT.

V usage is TRBV19 and J usage is TRBJ1-6; TRBD1 matches 9 bases. Germline V gene sequence: CDR1 LNHDA, CDR2 SQIVND (reference sequence). J was trimmed by 4 bases and V by 0 bases; bases with no gene match: 1. The CDR3 loop spans 16 amino acids. The CDR3, as DNA: TGTGCCAGTAGTATAGACGGGACAGGGTATAATTCACCCCTCCACTTT. It yields the protein CASSIDGTGYNSPLHF. Together with reference TRBV19 and TRBJ1-6, the CDR3 gives the full variable domain: DGGITQSPKYLFRKEGQNVTLSCEQNLNHDAMYWYRQDPGQGLRLIYYSQIVNDFQKGDIAEGYSVSREKKESFPLTVTSAQKNPTAFYLCASSIDGTGYNSPLHFGNGTRLTVT.

The chain employs TRBV19 and TRBJ2-7, with a tentative D call TRBD2 (7 bases). V lost 7 bases and J 6 bases, leaving 19 bases between the germline ends. Per the germline V gene, CDR1 is LNHDA and CDR2 is SQIVND (reference sequence). The CDR3 is 14 residues long. CDR3 in DNA: TGTGCCAGTACCCTTCAGGCGGGGGCCCTCGAGCAGTACTTC. It yields the protein CASTLQAGALEQYF. The full variable domain, with the rest looked up from reference TRBV19 and TRBJ2-7, is DGGITQSPKYLFRKEGQNVTLSCEQNLNHDAMYWYRQDPGQGLRLIYYSQIVNDFQKGDIAEGYSVSREKKESFPLTVTSAQKNPTAFYLCASTLQAGALEQYFGPGTRLTVT.

The chain links TRBV7-2 to TRBJ2-5, with TRBD2 as a possible D gene (6 bases). The germline CDR1 and CDR2 sequences are SGHTA and FQGNSA. Deletions cut 5 bases from V and 1 base from J, with 14 bases between. CDR3 size: 15 residues. The CDR3 spells CASSPTTRTQETQYF. CDR3 nucleotide sequence: TGTGCCAGCAGCCCCACGACTAGAACCCAAGAGACCCAGTACTTC.

The chain employs TRBV27 and TRBJ2-7, with TRBD1 matching 9 bases. The V gene's germline CDR1 is MNHEY and CDR2 SMNVEV (reference sequence). V trimming: 6 bases; J trimming: 6 bases; junction bases outside the gene matches: 9. The CDR3 consists of 14 residues. For the CDR3, the DNA is TGTGCCAGCAGCTTAGAGAGACAGGGGGTCGAGCAGTACTTC. Its protein is CASSLERQGVEQYF.

The V gene is TRBV28, the J gene TRBJ1-1; a weak D match, TRBD1 (5 bases). The V end lost 6 bases, the J end lost 1 base, and 12 bases lay between the germline ends. Per germline, CDR1 MDHEN and CDR2 SYDVKM. This CDR3 contains 14 residues. This chain's CDR3 is CASRAGGTNTEAFF. CDR3 DNA sequence: TGTGCCAGCAGGGCCGGCGGGACGAACACTGAAGCTTTCTTT.

The chain links TRBV4-1 to TRBJ2-7; possible D gene TRBD2, 6 bases. Germline CDR1 and CDR2: MGHRA and YSYEKL. This CDR3 is 15 amino acids long. Trimming pared 4 bases from V and 3 bases from J, leaving 16 bases between. CDR3 DNA: TGCGCCAGCAGCCTCGGGCCGGGGGTTGGCTACGAGCAGTACTTC. This gives the protein CASSLGPGVGYEQYF.

The gene calls are TRBV6-5 and TRBJ1-5, with 12 bases that match TRBD1. This CDR3 is 15 amino acids long. Germline CDR1 MNHEY, CDR2 SVGAGI. The V and J ends lost 6 bases and 6 bases, in that order; junction bases with no gene match: 6. The CDR3 here is CASSPGQGAVQPQHF. The CDR3 bases are TGTGCCAGCAGCCCGGGACAGGGGGCAGTTCAGCCCCAGCATTTT.